This T cell receptor (beta chain) was found in a study of siplizumab effects on memory and regulatory T cells. Study conclusions and caveats: Proliferating Tregs from siplizumab cultures lacked functional confirmation of suppression.

To note about this clone: What it recognizes is unknown.

The CDR3 covers 15 residues. CDR1 is MNHEY and CDR2 is SMNVEV in the germline V gene (reference sequence). Losses at the gene ends were 8 bases for V and 1 base for J; bases not matched to a gene: 10. Assaying covered some 10^5 TCR templates per sample. Profiled with immunoSEQ multiplex PCR; TCRdb holds only in-frame clones, not every one. The data hold approximately 100,000 clones, with roughly 94% observed a single time. The rearrangement links TRBV27 to TRBJ1-1; 7 bases agree with TRBD1. Sequences were obtained from non-Treg CD4+ T cells sorted from blood. This receptor was identified in a human donor in good health. The CDR3 reads CASFRTGVPNTEAFF. The CDR3 DNA sequence: TGTGCCAGCTTCCGGACAGGAGTACCGAACACTGAAGCTTTCTTT.